Below, 10 T cell receptor beta chains from the same sample are listed, as sequenced in a study of siplizumab effects on memory and regulatory T cells. The method was immunoSEQ multiplex PCR; TCRdb's version includes in-frame clones alone and lacks a portion of them. The repertoire holds 100,000 or so clones, with 90% to 95% as singletons. Sequencing used Tregs sorted from blood. These receptors all come from a human donor in good health.

This clone was detected only once. The chain couples TRBV6-4 to TRBJ2-1; 11 nucleotides match TRBD2. From germline, CDR1 is MRHNA and CDR2 SNTAGT. The V segment lost 2 bases and the J segment 6 bases; nucleotides outside the gene matches: 6. CDR3 size: 16 residues. The CDR3 DNA sequence: TGTGCCAGCAGTGACGCACTAGCGGGAGTTCCCAATGAGCAGTTCTTC. Protein product: CASSDALAGVPNEQFF.

The chain uses TRBV19 and TRBJ1-5; 7 nucleotides line up with TRBD1. The CDR3 totals 14 residues. Germline V gene sequence: CDR1 LNHDA, CDR2 SQIVND (reference sequence). Trimming at V came to 10 bases and at J to 0 bases, leaving 6 bases not matched to a gene. DNA for the CDR3: TGTGCCACCAGAGACAGGGTTAGCAATCAGCCCCAGCATTTT. Amino acids: CATRDRVSNQPQHF.

This chain connects TRBV7-9 to TRBJ2-7, with 11 nucleotides matching TRBD2. The CDR3 length is 17 residues. V was clipped by 4 bases and J by 5 bases; unmatched bases: 13. Germline-derived CDR1 and CDR2 are SEHNR and FQNEAQ (reference sequence). The CDR3, as DNA: TGTGCCAGCAGCTCGGCGCTCACTAGCGGGAGATTCAACGAGCAGTACTTC. It is translated as CASSSALTSGRFNEQYF.

V usage is TRBV6-1 and J usage is TRBJ1-2; TRBD1 is a possible D gene (5 bases). CDR1 and CDR2 from the germline V gene are MNHNS and SASEGT. With 4 bases removed from V and 8 bases from J, the gap between germline ends came to 8 bases. The CDR3 sequence is 11 residues long. The CDR3 here is CASSGGIGYTF. The DNA for the CDR3 is TGTGCCAGCAGTGGGGGGATAGGCTACACCTTC.

V is TRBV6-5 and J is TRBJ2-1; TRBD2 agrees at 10 bases. CDR1 and CDR2 (germline): MNHEY, SVGAGI. The CDR3 contains 13 residues. J lost 7 bases, V lost 8 bases, and 5 bases had no gene match. The CDR3 DNA follows: TGTGCCAGCTCACTAGCGGGAAGGAATGAGCAGTTCTTC. Its translation: CASSLAGRNEQFF.

This chain joins TRBV9 and TRBJ2-7, with TRBD2 identical over 15 bases. This CDR3 is 18 amino acids long. Germline V gives CDR1 SGDLS, CDR2 YYNGEE. V was clipped by 3 bases and J by 6 bases; unmatched bases: 13. DNA for the CDR3: TGTGCCAGCAGCGGACAGACCGGGACTAGCGGGAGGAGGAGCGAGCAGTACTTC. Translated, it gives CASSGQTGTSGRRSEQYF.

The chain has TRBV5-1 and TRBJ1-4, with D hard to call. Germline V gives CDR1 SGHRS, CDR2 YFSETQ. Trimming cost V 8 bases and J 5 bases, with 16 bases left between them. The CDR3 loop spans 14 amino acids. CDR3 amino acids: CASTRGSPNEKLFF. The CDR3 DNA is TGCGCCAGTACCCGTGGATCTCCGAATGAAAAACTGTTTTTT.

V and J are TRBV7-9 and TRBJ2-1, with 10 bases that match TRBD2. The V gene's germline CDR1 is SEHNR and CDR2 FQNEAQ (reference sequence). The CDR3 is made up of 19 amino acids. The V gene end was trimmed by 2 bases and the J gene end by 7 bases; junction bases not matched to a gene: 17. For the CDR3, the DNA is TGTGCCAGCAGCTTATATGTTAGCGGGAGGCTAGGTTCCGGTAATGAGCAGTTCTTC. Protein sequence: CASSLYVSGRLGSGNEQFF.

The rearrangement links TRBV7-9 to TRBJ2-1; a weak D match, TRBD2 (6 bases). The CDR3 has 12 amino acids. Germline CDR1 is SEHNR and CDR2 is FQNEAQ (reference sequence). Trimming cost V 6 bases and J 9 bases, with 12 bases left between them. The DNA of the CDR3 is TGTGCCAGCAGGAGACTAGTCATTGAGCAGTTCTTC. It translates to CASRRLVIEQFF.

The chain links TRBV5-4 to TRBJ2-3; D unclear. The CDR3 is 11 residues long. Trimming took 0 bases from V and 6 from J, leaving 2 bases between them. Germline V CDR1 and CDR2: SGHNT, YYREEE (reference sequence). In nucleotides, the CDR3 is TGTGCCAGCAGCTTGGGTGATACGCAGTATTTT. This encodes CASSLGDTQYF.